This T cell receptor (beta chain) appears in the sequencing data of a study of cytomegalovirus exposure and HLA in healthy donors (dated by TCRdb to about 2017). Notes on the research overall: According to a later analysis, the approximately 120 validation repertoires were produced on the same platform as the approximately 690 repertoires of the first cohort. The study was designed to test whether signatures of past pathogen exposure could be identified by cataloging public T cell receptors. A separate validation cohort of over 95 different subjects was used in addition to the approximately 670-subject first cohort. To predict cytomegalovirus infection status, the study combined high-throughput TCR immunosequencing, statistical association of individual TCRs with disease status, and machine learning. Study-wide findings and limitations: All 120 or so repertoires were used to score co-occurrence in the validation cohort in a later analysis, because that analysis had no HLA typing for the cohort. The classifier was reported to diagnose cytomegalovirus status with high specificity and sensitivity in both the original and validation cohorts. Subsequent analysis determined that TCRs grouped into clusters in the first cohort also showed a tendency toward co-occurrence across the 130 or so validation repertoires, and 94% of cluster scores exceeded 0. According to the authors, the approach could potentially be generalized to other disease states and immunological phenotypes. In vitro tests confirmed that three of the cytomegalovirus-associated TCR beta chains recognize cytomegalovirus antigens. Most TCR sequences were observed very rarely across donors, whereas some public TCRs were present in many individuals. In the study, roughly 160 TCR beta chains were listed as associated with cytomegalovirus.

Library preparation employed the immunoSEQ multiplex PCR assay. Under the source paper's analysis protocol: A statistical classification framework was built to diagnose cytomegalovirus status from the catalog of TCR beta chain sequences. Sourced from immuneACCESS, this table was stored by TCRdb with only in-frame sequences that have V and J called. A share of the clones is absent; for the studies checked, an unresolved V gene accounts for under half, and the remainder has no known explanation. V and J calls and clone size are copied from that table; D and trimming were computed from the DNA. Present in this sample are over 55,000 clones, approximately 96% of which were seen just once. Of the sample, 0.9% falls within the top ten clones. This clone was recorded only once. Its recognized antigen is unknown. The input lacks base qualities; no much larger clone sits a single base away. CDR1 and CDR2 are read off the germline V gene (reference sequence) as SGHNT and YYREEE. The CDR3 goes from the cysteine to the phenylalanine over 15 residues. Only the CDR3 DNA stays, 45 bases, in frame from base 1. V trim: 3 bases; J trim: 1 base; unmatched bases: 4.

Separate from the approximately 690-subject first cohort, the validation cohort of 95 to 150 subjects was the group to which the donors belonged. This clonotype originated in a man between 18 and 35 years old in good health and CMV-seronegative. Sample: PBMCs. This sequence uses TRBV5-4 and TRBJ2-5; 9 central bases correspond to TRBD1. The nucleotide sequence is TGTGCCAGCAGCTCAAAGACAGGGGGCCAAGAGACCCAGTACTTC. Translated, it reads CASSSKTGGQETQYF.